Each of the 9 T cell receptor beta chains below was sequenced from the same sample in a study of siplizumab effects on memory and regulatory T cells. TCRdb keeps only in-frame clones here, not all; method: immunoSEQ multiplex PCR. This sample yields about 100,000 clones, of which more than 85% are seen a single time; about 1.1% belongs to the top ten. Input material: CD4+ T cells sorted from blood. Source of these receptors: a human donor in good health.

CDR3 loop: CASSERHNQPQHF. The CDR3 DNA is TGTGCCAGCAGTGAACGCCACAATCAGCCCCAGCATTTT. V gene TRBV25-1 combines with J gene TRBJ1-5, with no clear D. Germline CDR1 MGHDK, CDR2 SYGVNS. The V gene lost 2 bases and the J gene lost 3 bases, with 5 bases spanning the gap. The CDR3 extends over 13 amino acids.

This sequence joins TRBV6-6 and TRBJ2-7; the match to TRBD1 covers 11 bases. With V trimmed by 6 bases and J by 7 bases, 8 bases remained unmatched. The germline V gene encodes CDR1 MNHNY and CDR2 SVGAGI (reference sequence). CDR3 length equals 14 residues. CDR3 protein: CASRVDRGPGEQYF. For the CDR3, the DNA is TGTGCCAGCAGGGTGGACAGGGGGCCGGGAGAGCAGTACTTC.

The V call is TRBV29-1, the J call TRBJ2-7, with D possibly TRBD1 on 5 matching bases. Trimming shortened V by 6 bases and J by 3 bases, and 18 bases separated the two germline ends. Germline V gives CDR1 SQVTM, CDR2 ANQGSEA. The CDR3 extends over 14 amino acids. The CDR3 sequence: CSVQQDIRSYEQYF. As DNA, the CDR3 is TGCAGCGTCCAACAGGACATCCGCAGCTACGAGCAGTACTTC.

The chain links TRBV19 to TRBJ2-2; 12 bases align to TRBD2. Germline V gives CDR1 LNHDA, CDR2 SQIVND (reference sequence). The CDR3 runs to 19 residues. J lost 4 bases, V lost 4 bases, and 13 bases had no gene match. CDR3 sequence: CASSTPRLAGVGSTGELFF. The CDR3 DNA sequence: TGTGCCAGTAGTACCCCCCGACTAGCGGGAGTTGGAAGCACCGGGGAGCTGTTTTTT.

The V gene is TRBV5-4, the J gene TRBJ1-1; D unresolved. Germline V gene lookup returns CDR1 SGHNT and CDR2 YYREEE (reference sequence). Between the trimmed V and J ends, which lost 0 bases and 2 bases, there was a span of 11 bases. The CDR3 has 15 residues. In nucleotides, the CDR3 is TGTGCCAGCAGCTTGGAACCACGCACTAACACTGAAGCTTTCTTT. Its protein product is CASSLEPRTNTEAFF.

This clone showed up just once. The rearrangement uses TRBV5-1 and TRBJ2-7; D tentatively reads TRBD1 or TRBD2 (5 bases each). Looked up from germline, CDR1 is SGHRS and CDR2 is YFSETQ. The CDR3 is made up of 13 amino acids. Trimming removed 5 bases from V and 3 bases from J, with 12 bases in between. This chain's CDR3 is CASRRDQNYEQYF. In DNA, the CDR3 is TGCGCCAGCAGGAGGGACCAAAACTACGAGCAGTACTTC. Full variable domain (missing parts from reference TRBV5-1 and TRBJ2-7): KAGVTQTPRYLIKTRGQQVTLSCSPISGHRSVSWYQQTPGQGLQFLFEYFSETQRNKGNFPGRFSGRQFSNSRSEMNVSTLELGDSALYLCASRRDQNYEQYFGPGTRLTVT.

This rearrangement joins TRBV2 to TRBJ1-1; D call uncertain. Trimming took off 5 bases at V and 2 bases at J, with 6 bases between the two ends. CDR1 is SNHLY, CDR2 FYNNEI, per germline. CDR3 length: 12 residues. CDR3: CASSRSNTEAFF. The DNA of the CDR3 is TGTGCCAGCAGTAGATCTAACACTGAAGCTTTCTTT.

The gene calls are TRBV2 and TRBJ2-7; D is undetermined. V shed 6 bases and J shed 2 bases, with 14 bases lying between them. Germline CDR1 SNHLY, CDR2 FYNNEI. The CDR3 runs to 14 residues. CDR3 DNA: TGTGCCAGCAGGGACCACCGGCTCGCCTACGAGCAGTACTTC. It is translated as CASRDHRLAYEQYF. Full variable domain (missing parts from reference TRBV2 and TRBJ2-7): EPEVTQTPSHQVTQMGQEVILRCVPISNHLYFYWYRQILGQKVEFLVSFYNNEISEKSEIFDDQFSVERPDGSNFTLKIRSTKLEDSAMYFCASRDHRLAYEQYFGPGTRLTVT.

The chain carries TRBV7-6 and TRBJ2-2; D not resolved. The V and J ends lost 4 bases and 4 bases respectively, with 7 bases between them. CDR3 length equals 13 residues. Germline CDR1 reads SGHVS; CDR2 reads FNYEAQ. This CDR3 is CASSSHPTGELFF. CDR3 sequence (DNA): TGTGCCAGCAGCTCCCATCCCACCGGGGAGCTGTTTTTT.